A single sample is the source of the 30 T cell receptor beta chains below, sequenced in a study of blood T cells in healthy people across ages. Combining a sample-barcoded 5' primer with a J-beta primer mix, a second PCR ran for about 6 to 11 cycles. TCRdb independently ran MiXCR on the 5' RACE reads; one entry per CDR3 protein. Here the sample spans 600,000 or so distinct CDR3 sequences, less than 60% being singletons. The sample comprised blood. These receptors all come from a man older than 75 in good health.

This chain links TRBV4-1 with TRBJ2-2; a possible D gene is TRBD2 (5 bases). Germline assignment: CDR1 MGHRA and CDR2 YSYEKL. The CDR3 has 14 residues. Deletions cut 0 bases from V and 4 bases from J, with 6 bases between. CDR3 sequence: CASSQEGSTGELFF. The CDR3 bases are TGCGCCAGCAGCCAAGAAGGGAGCACCGGGGAGCTGTTTTTT.

The V gene is TRBV7-2, the J gene TRBJ1-1; D might be TRBD1 (5 bases). Germline V gives CDR1 SGHTA, CDR2 FQGNSA. The V end lost 4 bases, the J end lost 5 bases, and 8 bases lay between the germline ends. The CDR3 runs 12 residues. In DNA, the CDR3 is TGTGCCAGCAGCTGGGGACGGACTGAAGCTTTCTTT. Its protein product is CASSWGRTEAFF. The variable domain in full, with the rest retrieved from reference TRBV7-2 and TRBJ1-1, is GAGVSQSPSNKVTEKGKDVELRCDPISGHTALYWYRQSLGQGLEFLIYFQGNSAPDKSGLPSDRFSAERTGGSVSTLTIQRTQQEDSAVYLCASSWGRTEAFFGQGTRLTVV.

This sequence joins TRBV7-2 and TRBJ2-7; 8 bases align to TRBD1. Germline-derived CDR1 and CDR2 are SGHTA and FQGNSA. The CDR3 contains 12 residues. J was trimmed by 8 bases and V by 7 bases; bases with no gene match: 7. CDR3 sequence (DNA): TGTGCCAGCACCCCTGGACAGGGAAAGCAGTACTTC. Translation gives CASTPGQGKQYF. Full variable domain (remainder filled in from reference TRBV7-2 and TRBJ2-7): GAGVSQSPSNKVTEKGKDVELRCDPISGHTALYWYRQSLGQGLEFLIYFQGNSAPDKSGLPSDRFSAERTGGSVSTLTIQRTQQEDSAVYLCASTPGQGKQYFGPGTRLTVT.

In this sample, this clonotype turned up a few times. This chain connects TRBV11-2 to TRBJ2-7; D gene ambiguous. Germline CDR1 reads SGHAT; CDR2 reads FQNNGV. V was clipped by 5 bases and J by 2 bases, with 34 bases between them. The CDR3 runs to 21 residues. The CDR3, as DNA: TGTGCCAGCAGCCCGCTACCCTTCGGCCGGGCAGCTAGAAACAGAGCCTACGAGCAGTACTTC. Protein product: CASSPLPFGRAARNRAYEQYF.

This clonotype was seen a few times. The gene calls are TRBV7-2 and TRBJ2-7; 9 positions agree with TRBD1. The J call is in doubt because the DNA end fits TRBJ2-5 better. Germline V gene data show CDR1 as SGHTA and CDR2 as FQGNSA. The CDR3 is 18 amino acids. In DNA form, the CDR3 reads TGTGCCAGCAGCTTAGCGTACTTAGGACAGGGGATAGGTGAGACCCAGTACTTC. This sequence encodes CASSLAYLGQGIGETQYF.

The chain couples TRBV6-5 to TRBJ2-4; maybe TRBD1 (6 bases). V was cut by 6 bases and J by 13 bases, with 25 bases left in between. The CDR3 sequence is 15 residues long. Germline V gene lookup returns CDR1 MNHEY and CDR2 SVGAGI. The CDR3 nucleotides read TGTGCCAGCAGGCCGACACAGGGTCCCCAGGGTGAGCAGTACTTC. This gives the protein CASRPTQGPQGEQYF.

This sequence joins TRBV5-4 and TRBJ2-3, with D unresolved. The CDR3 is 13 residues long. The V end was cut by 9 bases, the J end by 6 bases, with 17 bases between. Germline lookup yields CDR1 SGHNT and CDR2 YYREEE (reference sequence). CDR3 region: CATEGRPGDTQYF. CDR3 nucleotides: TGTGCCACCGAAGGGCGTCCAGGCGATACGCAGTATTTT.

The chain is built from TRBV6-5 and TRBJ2-6; D is perhaps TRBD1 (7 bases). The CDR3 loop spans 15 amino acids. From germline, CDR1 is MNHEY and CDR2 SVGAGI. V was shortened by 5 bases and J by 4 bases, with 12 bases between the two germline ends. The CDR3 loop is CASSRDSGGANVLTF. The CDR3 nucleotides read TGTGCCAGCAGTAGGGACAGCGGGGGGGCCAACGTCCTGACTTTC.

This chain joins TRBV20-1 and TRBJ1-5; 7 bases line up with TRBD1. Looked up from germline, CDR1 is DFQATT and CDR2 is SNEGSKA (reference sequence). The trim removed 7 bases at V and 10 bases at J, leaving 16 bases unmatched. The CDR3 covers 14 residues. The DNA for the CDR3 is TGCAGTGTGAGGGGGCCCGAAGCATCATCACCCCAGCATTTT. Its protein product is CSVRGPEASSPQHF.

Only a few counts were recorded for this clonotype. The rearrangement joins TRBV25-1 to TRBJ2-5; no clear D gene. The CDR3 contains 13 residues. The germline V gene encodes CDR1 MGHDK and CDR2 SYGVNS. Trimming left V 4 bases short and J 5 bases short, with 11 bases between. The CDR3 nucleotides are TGTGCCAGCAGTGGTTACGACTGCGAGACCCAGTACTTC. Protein sequence: CASSGYDCETQYF.

The table lists this clonotype with many counts. DNA of the CDR3: TGTGCCAGCAGTTACGAAAGGCCCGATACACGGAGCTCCTACAATGAGCAGTTCTTC. Its protein product is CASSYERPDTRSSYNEQFF. V and J are TRBV6-5 and TRBJ2-1; D is uncertain. Germline V CDR1 and CDR2: MNHEY, SVGAGI. The germline V and J ends were trimmed by 2 bases and 0 bases, with 20 bases remaining between them. The CDR3 runs to 19 residues.

V usage is TRBV13 and J usage is TRBJ1-6, with TRBD1 identical over 7 bases. Per the germline V gene, CDR1 is PRHDT and CDR2 is FYEKMQ (reference sequence). The CDR3 extends over 16 amino acids. Trimming at V came to 5 bases and at J to 7 bases, leaving 11 bases not matched to a gene. CDR3 coding DNA: TGTGCCAGCAGCCCTAACCTAGGACAGGCAAATTCACCCCTCCACTTT. It translates to CASSPNLGQANSPLHF. The variable domain in full, completed from reference TRBV13 and TRBJ1-6, reads AAGVIQSPRHLIKEKRETATLKCYPIPRHDTVYWYQQGPGQDPQFLISFYEKMQSDKGSIPDRFSAQQFSDYHSELNMSSLELGDSALYFCASSPNLGQANSPLHFGNGTRLTVT.

This clonotype was detected a few times. The J gene is TRBJ2-1, the V gene TRBV15; 8 nucleotides align to TRBD2. The germline V gene has CDR1 LNHNV and CDR2 YYDKDF (reference sequence). V lost 6 bases to trimming and J lost 7 bases; unmatched junction nucleotides: 20. This CDR3 has 18 residues. CDR3 protein: CATSTVNDVGRVGNEQFF. DNA for the CDR3: TGTGCCACCAGTACCGTGAACGATGTCGGGAGGGTCGGTAATGAGCAGTTCTTC.

The chain has TRBV24-1 and TRBJ2-1; D ambiguous. The germline V gene encodes CDR1 KGHDR and CDR2 SFDVKD. The V gene lost 0 bases and the J gene lost 3 bases, with 11 bases spanning the gap. There are 16 residues in the CDR3. CDR3: CATSDLRAENYNEQFF. The DNA of the CDR3 is TGTGCCACCAGTGATTTGAGGGCGGAGAACTACAATGAGCAGTTCTTC.

This clonotype was counted only a few times. The chain links TRBV6-5 to TRBJ2-2; 11 bases are a match to TRBD2. The CDR3 consists of 20 residues. In germline, CDR1 is MNHEY, CDR2 SVGAGI. V trimming: 2 bases; J trimming: 0 bases; junction bases outside the gene matches: 11. CDR3: CASSYGIQGLAEANTGELFF. CDR3 bases: TGTGCCAGCAGTTACGGGATACAGGGACTAGCGGAGGCGAACACCGGGGAGCTGTTTTTT.

CDR3 region: CSAPSLAGLTDTQYF. Written as DNA, the CDR3 is TGCAGTGCCCCTTCGTTGGCGGGACTGACAGATACGCAGTATTTT. The chain couples TRBV20-1 to TRBJ2-3; tentative D call: TRBD2 (6 bases). There are 15 residues in the CDR3. Germline CDR1 reads DFQATT; CDR2 reads SNEGSKA (reference sequence). V dropped 6 bases and J dropped 3 bases, with 19 bases sitting between them.

This clonotype was counted between two and nine times. The V call is TRBV7-2, the J call TRBJ2-1; 8 bases are a match to TRBD2. This CDR3 spans 15 amino acids. The V segment lost 5 bases and the J segment 4 bases; nucleotides outside the gene matches: 7. Per the germline V gene, CDR1 is SGHTA and CDR2 is FQGNSA. CDR3 nucleotides: TGTGCCAGCAGCCCTCAGAGCGGGAGATACAATGAGCAGTTCTTC. Translated: CASSPQSGRYNEQFF. Variable domain in full (rest from reference TRBV7-2 and TRBJ2-1): GAGVSQSPSNKVTEKGKDVELRCDPISGHTALYWYRQSLGQGLEFLIYFQGNSAPDKSGLPSDRFSAERTGGSVSTLTIQRTQQEDSAVYLCASSPQSGRYNEQFFGPGTRLTVL.

The chain recombines TRBV5-1 with TRBJ2-3; 9 bases are a match to TRBD1. The germline CDR1 and CDR2 sequences are SGHRS and YFSETQ. This CDR3 has 16 amino acids. Trimming at V came to 5 bases and at J to 4 bases, leaving 11 bases not matched to a gene. The CDR3 reads CASSWRTGETPDTQYF. The CDR3 bases are TGCGCCAGCAGTTGGCGGACAGGGGAAACCCCAGATACGCAGTATTTT.

V usage is TRBV6-1 and J usage is TRBJ1-1; the D gene is possibly TRBD1 (5 bases). This CDR3 spans 11 amino acids. Germline V gene lookup returns CDR1 MNHNS and CDR2 SASEGT. V dropped 7 bases and J dropped 8 bases, with 11 bases sitting between them. DNA of the CDR3: TGTGCCAGCACCAGGGACTCCGAAGCTTTCTTT. It encodes CASTRDSEAFF.

This clonotype was observed a handful of times. CDR3 protein: CASRPQGINEQYF. The CDR3 coding sequence is TGTGCCAGCAGACCTCAGGGGATAAACGAGCAGTACTTC. V usage is TRBV7-9 and J usage is TRBJ2-7; TRBD1 is a possible D gene (6 bases). The CDR3 sequence is 13 residues long. Germline CDR1 reads SEHNR; CDR2 reads FQNEAQ (reference sequence). With 6 bases removed from V and 5 bases from J, the gap between germline ends came to 14 bases.

This rearrangement joins TRBV5-1 to TRBJ2-1; TRBD2 aligns across 7 bases. The CDR3 totals 12 residues. Germline CDR1 reads SGHRS; CDR2 reads YFSETQ. The J segment lost 13 bases and the V segment lost 3 bases, leaving 7 bases of the junction unmatched. DNA of the CDR3: TGCGCCAGCAGCTCGGAGGGGACTACCCAGTTCTTC. This gives the protein CASSSEGTTQFF. The full variable domain, with the rest looked up from reference TRBV5-1 and TRBJ2-1, is KAGVTQTPRYLIKTRGQQVTLSCSPISGHRSVSWYQQTPGQGLQFLFEYFSETQRNKGNFPGRFSGRQFSNSRSEMNVSTLELGDSALYLCASSSEGTTQFFGPGTRLTVL.

The rearrangement joins TRBV20-1 to TRBJ2-7, with 7 bases lining up with TRBD2. Germline V gene lookup returns CDR1 DFQATT and CDR2 SNEGSKA (reference sequence). The CDR3 length is 13 residues. After removal of 3 bases from V and 7 bases from J, the junction contained 9 bases not matched to a gene. CDR3 nucleotides: TGCAGTGCTAGTTCGGCGGGAGTTGGTGAGCAGTACTTC. Protein product: CSASSAGVGEQYF.

V gene TRBV7-2 combines with J gene TRBJ2-5, with 10 bases aligning to TRBD1. Losses at the gene ends were 5 bases for V and 5 bases for J; bases not matched to a gene: 8. Germline-derived CDR1 and CDR2 are SGHTA and FQGNSA. CDR3 length: 15 amino acids. CDR3 amino acids: CASSTRQGAGETQYF. The CDR3 DNA reads TGTGCCAGCAGCACAAGACAGGGGGCAGGGGAGACCCAGTACTTC.

The chain links TRBV7-9 to TRBJ2-3, with D perhaps TRBD1 (6 bases). The CDR3 is made up of 17 amino acids. Trimming pared 5 bases from V and 1 base from J, leaving 19 bases between. The germline V gene encodes CDR1 SEHNR and CDR2 FQNEAQ (reference sequence). CDR3 nucleotides: TGTGCCAGCAGCCTACGACCAGGGGATTGGGGCACAGATACGCAGTATTTT. The encoded protein is CASSLRPGDWGTDTQYF.

This chain connects TRBV7-9 to TRBJ1-1; 9 bases match TRBD1. Germline V gene lookup returns CDR1 SEHNR and CDR2 FQNEAQ (reference sequence). CDR3 length equals 16 residues. Losses at the gene ends were 4 bases for V and 7 bases for J; bases not matched to a gene: 13. Written as DNA, the CDR3 is TGTGCCAGCAGCTCGACCGGGGACAGGGTGCATGATGAAGCTTTCTTT. It is translated as CASSSTGDRVHDEAFF. Looking up the rest from reference TRBV7-9 and TRBJ1-1 gives the full variable domain: DTGVSQNPRHKITKRGQNVTFRCDPISEHNRLYWYRQTLGQGPEFLTYFQNEAQLEKSRLLSDRFSAERPKGSFSTLEIQRTEQGDSAMYLCASSSTGDRVHDEAFFGQGTRLTVV.

This clonotype came up a few times. This chain uses TRBV9 with TRBJ1-2; 11 bases map to TRBD1. Germline V gene data show CDR1 as SGDLS and CDR2 as YYNGEE. The CDR3 is made up of 14 amino acids. V was clipped by 2 bases and J by 4 bases; unmatched bases: 1. The CDR3 DNA follows: TGTGCCAGCAGCGTCGGGACAGGGGGCTATGGCTACACCTTC. Translated: CASSVGTGGYGYTF.

This clonotype has just a few counts. This rearrangement joins TRBV5-1 to TRBJ2-3; 10 bases agree with TRBD1. The V gene end was trimmed by 5 bases and the J gene end by 6 bases; junction bases not matched to a gene: 12. Germline CDR1 reads SGHRS; CDR2 reads YFSETQ. The CDR3 is 16 amino acids. The CDR3 region has the DNA TGCGCCAGCAGGAGACCGACAGGGGGCGTTAAGGATACGCAGTATTTT. Translation gives CASRRPTGGVKDTQYF.

The chain carries TRBV6-2 or TRBV6-3 and TRBJ2-1; D is tentatively TRBD1 or TRBD2 (5 bases each). This CDR3 spans 14 amino acids. Trimming cost V 0 bases and J 8 bases, with 11 bases left between them. Germline V gene sequence: CDR1 MNHEY, CDR2 SVGEGT. The DNA of the CDR3 is TGTGCCAGCAGTTACTCGTCAGGGCGGGATGAGCAGTTCTTC. Its translation is CASSYSSGRDEQFF.

CDR3 loop: CASSLGWTGEDTQYF. Written as DNA, the CDR3 is TGTGCCAGCAGTTTAGGGTGGACAGGTGAAGATACGCAGTATTTT. The chain combines TRBV27 with TRBJ2-3; 7 bases align to TRBD1. V was clipped by 2 bases and J by 5 bases; unmatched bases: 7. The CDR3 length is 15 residues. The germline V gene has CDR1 MNHEY and CDR2 SMNVEV (reference sequence).

The gene calls are TRBV18 and TRBJ2-5; 9 nucleotides agree with TRBD2. The CDR3 is made up of 17 amino acids. Germline V gives CDR1 KGHSH, CDR2 LQKENI. The V segment lost 3 bases and the J segment 11 bases; nucleotides outside the gene matches: 19. CDR3 sequence (DNA): TGTGCCAGCTCACCGGCGCGGGAGGGCCTCCCCGGTGAGGAGCAGTACTTC. This sequence encodes CASSPAREGLPGEEQYF.